The present T cell receptor (beta chain) was sequenced within a study of blood T cell repertoires in COVID-19. Study-wide context: The United States, Italy and Spain provided the acute and convalescent COVID-19 samples.

Deletions cut 3 bases from V and 0 bases from J, with 11 bases between. Germline V CDR1 and CDR2: KGHDR, SFDVKD. CDR3 length: 16 residues. In the original analysis: Amplification with reference gene primers provided the estimates of nucleated cell counts. Data came from immunoSEQ multiplex PCR; TCRdb stores just in-frame clones and leaves some out. V and J calls and clone size are those listed in that table; D and trimming were worked out from the DNA. The repertoire consists of about 67,000 clones, with around 87% occurring once and the leading ten covering approximately 8%. The V and J genes are TRBV24-1 and TRBJ2-1; D perhaps matches TRBD1 (6 bases). Sequenced input: peripheral blood. The TCR originated in a man over 45 with active COVID-19. CDR3 residues: CATSDAGASSYNEQFF. The CDR3 nucleotides are TGTGCCACCAGTGATGCAGGGGCAAGCTCCTACAATGAGCAGTTCTTC.